This T cell receptor beta chain came from a study of blood T cell repertoires in COVID-19. Study as a whole: Specimens from acute and convalescent COVID-19 originated in the United States, Italy and Spain. Sample material is recorded as cDNA or gDNA derived from T cells, B-cell-depleted T cells, or PBMCs.

With 1 base removed from V and 4 bases from J, the gap between germline ends came to 10 bases. Germline CDR1 is GTSNPN and CDR2 is SVGIG (reference sequence). The CDR3 has 14 amino acids. Authors' processing steps: Amplification from reference gene primers served as the basis for estimated nucleated cell counts. Produced via immunoSEQ multiplex PCR; TCRdb's table is partial and in-frame only. Clone size and V and J calls were adopted from that table, with D and trimming inferred from the DNA. This table has 85,000 to 120,000 clones, approximately 86% appearing once. Sequenced material: peripheral blood. This TCR was recovered from a man aged 50 to 60 with active or convalescent COVID-19. The chain is built from TRBV30 and TRBJ1-4; D is possibly TRBD1 (5 bases). This chain's CDR3 is CAWSAGLGNEKLFF. DNA for the CDR3: TGTGCCTGGAGTGCAGGGTTAGGTAATGAAAAACTGTTTTTT.